The 20 T cell receptor beta chains below all came from one sample that was sequenced in a study of cytomegalovirus exposure and HLA in healthy donors. Method: immunoSEQ multiplex PCR; TCRdb's copy keeps in-frame clones and lacks some. Of fewer than 350,000 clones detected, roughly 90% appear once; the ten largest clones hold roughly 1%. Sequenced sample: PBMCs. All receptors derive from a woman younger than 35 in good health and CMV-seronegative.

The chain links TRBV4-2 to TRBJ2-7; the match to TRBD2 covers 14 bases. This CDR3 has 16 amino acids. The trim removed 4 bases at V and 3 bases at J, leaving 5 bases unmatched. CDR1 and CDR2 from the germline V gene are LGHNA and YNFKEQ. CDR3 in amino acids: CASSPATSGRDYEQYF. For the CDR3, the DNA is TGTGCCAGCAGCCCAGCGACTAGCGGGAGGGACTACGAGCAGTACTTC.

V usage is TRBV7-2 and J usage is TRBJ2-2; 10 bases fit TRBD2. The CDR3 covers 15 residues. With 3 bases clipped from V and 5 bases from J, the junction kept 3 bases outside the gene matches. Germline lookup yields CDR1 SGHTA and CDR2 FQGNSA. The DNA of the CDR3 is TGTGCCAGCAGCTTCCGGACTAGCGGAACCGGGGAGCTGTTTTTT. Protein product: CASSFRTSGTGELFF.

The genes are TRBV27 and TRBJ2-2; D uncertain. This CDR3 contains 12 residues. Trimming cost V 2 bases and J 7 bases, with 5 bases left between them. CDR1 MNHEY and CDR2 SMNVEV come from the germline V gene (reference sequence). CDR3 loop: CASSLIGGELFF. Written as DNA, the CDR3 is TGTGCCAGCAGTTTAATCGGCGGGGAGCTGTTTTTT.

This clone was detected a few times. This rearrangement joins TRBV29-1 to TRBJ2-7; 7 bases match TRBD1. V dropped 7 bases and J dropped 0; count of bases not matched to a gene: 6. CDR1 is SQVTM and CDR2 is ANQGSEA in the germline V gene. The CDR3 has 13 amino acids. The CDR3 is CSALDRASYEQYF. The CDR3 region has the DNA TGCAGCGCCTTAGACAGGGCCTCCTACGAGCAGTACTTC.

Comments on this clone: A read error may account for a junction end that differs from germline. This chain joins TRBV27 and TRBJ1-4; 8 bases line up with TRBD1. CDR3 length equals 14 residues. CDR1 and CDR2 from the germline V gene are MNHEY and SMNVEV (reference sequence). In DNA, the CDR3 is TGTGCCAGCAGTTTAGCAGGGGGCAATGAAAAAGAGATTTTT. As protein: CASSLAGGNEKEIF.

This chain joins TRBV6-4 and TRBJ1-1, with TRBD1 matching 7 bases. The V gene end was trimmed by 6 bases and the J gene end by 2 bases; junction bases not matched to a gene: 3. The CDR3 totals 13 residues. CDR1 is MRHNA and CDR2 is SNTAGT in the germline V gene. CDR3 sequence: CASSNRGNTEAFF. CDR3 coding DNA: TGTGCCAGCAGCAACAGGGGAAACACTGAAGCTTTCTTT.

The chain joins TRBV5-1 to TRBJ2-1; tentatively, D is TRBD1 (5 bases). This CDR3 spans 15 amino acids. The V end lost 4 bases, the J end lost 6 bases, and 17 bases lay between the germline ends. In germline, CDR1 is SGHRS, CDR2 YFSETQ. The CDR3 loop reads CASSKGPRSGNEQFF. The CDR3 DNA sequence: TGCGCCAGCAGCAAGGGGCCCCGCTCGGGCAATGAGCAGTTCTTC.

The V gene is TRBV28, the J gene TRBJ2-1; possibly TRBD1 for D (6 bases). The germline CDR1 and CDR2 sequences are MDHEN and SYDVKM. The CDR3 loop spans 13 amino acids. Trimming removed 3 bases at V and 3 bases at J, with 6 bases between. CDR3: CASSLDSYNEQFF. CDR3 DNA sequence: TGTGCCAGCAGTTTGGACAGCTACAATGAGCAGTTCTTC.

The chain has TRBV28 and TRBJ2-7, with a tentative D call TRBD2 (6 bases). The germline V gene encodes CDR1 MDHEN and CDR2 SYDVKM. CDR3 length: 15 residues. Trimming pared 2 bases from V and 2 bases from J, leaving 13 bases between. CDR3 bases: TGTGCCAGCAGTTTACGGCTAGCGTCAACCTACGAGCAGTACTTC. Translated, it gives CASSLRLASTYEQYF.

This clone occurred a few times. The V call is TRBV19, the J call TRBJ2-7, with D hard to call. V lost 4 bases and J lost 8, with 15 bases in between. Per the germline V gene, CDR1 is LNHDA and CDR2 is SQIVND (reference sequence). The CDR3 extends over 13 amino acids. DNA for the CDR3: TGTGCCAGTAGTACGGCGGCCCCCGCCAAGCAGTACTTC. It yields the protein CASSTAAPAKQYF.

The table lists this clone with a count of one. This CDR3 is CAWSNRGDTEAFF. The CDR3 coding sequence is TGTGCCTGGAGTAACAGGGGGGACACTGAAGCTTTCTTT. This rearrangement joins TRBV30 to TRBJ1-1; 8 bases map to TRBD1. This CDR3 region has 13 residues. V lost 2 bases and J lost 3; bases outside the gene matches: 2. The V gene's germline CDR1 is GTSNPN and CDR2 SVGIG (reference sequence). Drawing the rest from reference TRBV30 and TRBJ1-1, the complete variable domain is SQTIHQWPATLVQPVGSPLSLECTVEGTSNPNLYWYRQAAGRGLQLLFYSVGIGQISSEVPQNLSASRPQDRQFILSSKKLLLSDSGFYLCAWSNRGDTEAFFGQGTRLTVV.

This chain connects TRBV5-8 to TRBJ2-7; 8 bases are a match to TRBD1. The CDR3 has 17 amino acids. Germline V lookup: CDR1 SGHTS, CDR2 YDEGEE. Germline trimming cut 3 bases from V and 2 bases from J; bases unmatched to any gene: 13. The CDR3 DNA is TGTGCCAGCAGCTCCTACCGACCGGGACAGGAAACCTACGAGCAGTACTTC. The encoded protein is CASSSYRPGQETYEQYF. The entire variable domain, with the rest obtained from reference TRBV5-8 and TRBJ2-7, is as follows: EAGVTQSPTHLIKTRGQQATLRCSPISGHTSVYWYQQALGLGLQFLLWYDEGEERNRGNFPPRFSGRQFPNYSSELNVNALELEDSALYLCASSSYRPGQETYEQYFGPGTRLTVT.

This chain joins TRBV5-1 and TRBJ1-6; D call uncertain. The CDR3 runs to 16 residues. V shed 4 bases and J shed 5 bases, with 16 bases lying between them. CDR1 and CDR2 (germline): SGHRS, YFSETQ. The CDR3 reads CASSRGRQTNNSPLHF. Written as DNA, the CDR3 is TGCGCCAGCAGCCGAGGCCGGCAGACTAATAATTCACCCCTCCACTTT.

To note about this clone: The same CDR3 is also encoded by other DNA sequences in this sample. This sequence joins TRBV4-3 and TRBJ1-5; no clear D gene. Germline CDR1 and CDR2: LGHNA and YSLEER. This CDR3 has 14 residues. Trimming cost V 0 bases and J 5 bases, with 8 bases left between them. This CDR3 is CASSQDRGDQPQHF. Written as DNA, the CDR3 is TGCGCCAGCAGCCAAGATCGGGGTGATCAGCCCCAGCATTTT.

The chain uses TRBV7-2 and TRBJ2-1; tentative D call: TRBD2 (7 bases). The CDR3 sequence is 13 residues long. Deletions cut 1 base from V and 9 bases from J, with 10 bases between. CDR1 is SGHTA, CDR2 FQGNSA, per germline. The DNA of the CDR3 is TGTGCCAGCAGCTTAGGGGGGGGCACTGAGCAGTTCTTC. This encodes CASSLGGGTEQFF.

J is TRBJ1-2 and V is TRBV4-3; possibly TRBD1 for D (6 bases). Trimming removed 1 base at V and 3 bases at J, with 12 bases between. There are 15 residues in the CDR3. Germline-derived CDR1 and CDR2 are LGHNA and YSLEER. The CDR3 loop is CASSQVEGGDYGYTF. Written as DNA, the CDR3 is TGCGCCAGCAGCCAAGTGGAGGGGGGGGACTATGGCTACACCTTC.

The chain has TRBV28 and TRBJ2-7; no clear D. CDR1 and CDR2 from the germline V gene are MDHEN and SYDVKM. Trimming left V 2 bases short and J 2 bases short, with 13 bases between. The CDR3 runs to 15 residues. CDR3 bases: TGTGCCAGCAGTTTACAGGTCCGCGTGGCCTACGAGCAGTACTTC. Protein product: CASSLQVRVAYEQYF.

The chain carries TRBV6-1 and TRBJ1-5; the D is unclear. V lost 8 bases, J lost 5 bases, and 13 bases lay in between. The CDR3 runs to 13 residues. Germline assignment: CDR1 MNHNS and CDR2 SASEGT. The DNA of the CDR3 is TGTGCCAGCGTTGAGGAATTCCATCAGCCCCAGCATTTT. Encoded protein: CASVEEFHQPQHF.

This clone was observed once. Other DNA variants within this sample encode the same CDR3. This chain uses TRBV5-1 with TRBJ2-3, with D maybe TRBD1 (6 bases). The V end was cut by 1 base, the J end by 1 base, with 10 bases between. The germline V gene encodes CDR1 SGHRS and CDR2 YFSETQ. The CDR3 totals 15 residues. The CDR3 protein is CASSLQGIGTDTQYF. CDR3 bases: TGCGCCAGCAGCTTGCAGGGGATTGGCACAGATACGCAGTATTTT.

The rearrangement joins TRBV2 to TRBJ1-1; D may be TRBD1 (5 bases). In germline, CDR1 is SNHLY, CDR2 FYNNEI. With 5 bases removed from V and 7 bases from J, the gap between germline ends came to 17 bases. The CDR3 extends over 14 amino acids. The CDR3 nucleotides are TGTGCCAGCAGTTACGTGGGGGGTGTTAGTGAAGCTTTCTTT. It yields the protein CASSYVGGVSEAFF.